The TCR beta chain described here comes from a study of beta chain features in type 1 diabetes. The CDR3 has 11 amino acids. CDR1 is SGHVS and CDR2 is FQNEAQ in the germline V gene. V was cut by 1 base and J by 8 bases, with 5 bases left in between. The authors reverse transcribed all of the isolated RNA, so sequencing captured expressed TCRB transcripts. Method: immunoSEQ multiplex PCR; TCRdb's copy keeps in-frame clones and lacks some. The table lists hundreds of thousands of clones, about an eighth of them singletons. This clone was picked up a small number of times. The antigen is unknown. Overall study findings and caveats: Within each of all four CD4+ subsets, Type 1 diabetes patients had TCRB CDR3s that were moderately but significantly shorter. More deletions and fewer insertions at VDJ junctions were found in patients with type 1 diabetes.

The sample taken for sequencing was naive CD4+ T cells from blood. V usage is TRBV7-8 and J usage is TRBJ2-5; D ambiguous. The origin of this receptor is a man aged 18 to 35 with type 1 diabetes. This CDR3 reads CASSLEGTQYF. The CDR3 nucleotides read TGTGCCAGCAGCTTAGAGGGCACCCAGTACTTC.